This T cell receptor (beta chain) was documented in a study of T-cell reconstitution after alpha-beta-depleted transplantation in children. Broader study findings: Approximately two months post-transplant, alpha-beta T cells reportedly originated from several hundred expanded graft clones. It was newly produced T cells that mostly accounted for T-cell counts and diversity one year after transplant. Recipient T cells and thymic progenitors that survived were the source of the high TCRbeta diversity seen at day 60 in some patients.

To note about this clonotype: Its antigen is undetermined.

The CDR3 is 13 residues long. Germline V gives CDR1 MDHEN, CDR2 SYDVKM. Unmatched junction bases numbered 6, after V lost 6 bases and J lost 6 bases. Unique molecular identifiers were incorporated into the prepared TCRbeta library. TCRdb fed the PCR reads into MiXCR, producing one record per CDR3 protein. The table shows 440,000 or so distinct CDR3 sequences, with 43% occurring only once. This receptor was taken from a girl aged 2-15 years with aplastic anemia, due to receive a stem cell transplant. The genes are TRBV28 and TRBJ2-7; 9 nucleotides agree with TRBD1. Sequencing was performed on PBMCs, taken before TCRalphabeta/CD19-depleted stem cell transplant. CDR3 amino acids: CASRVQGAGEQYF. CDR3 in DNA: TGTGCCAGCAGGGTACAGGGGGCAGGCGAGCAGTACTTC.